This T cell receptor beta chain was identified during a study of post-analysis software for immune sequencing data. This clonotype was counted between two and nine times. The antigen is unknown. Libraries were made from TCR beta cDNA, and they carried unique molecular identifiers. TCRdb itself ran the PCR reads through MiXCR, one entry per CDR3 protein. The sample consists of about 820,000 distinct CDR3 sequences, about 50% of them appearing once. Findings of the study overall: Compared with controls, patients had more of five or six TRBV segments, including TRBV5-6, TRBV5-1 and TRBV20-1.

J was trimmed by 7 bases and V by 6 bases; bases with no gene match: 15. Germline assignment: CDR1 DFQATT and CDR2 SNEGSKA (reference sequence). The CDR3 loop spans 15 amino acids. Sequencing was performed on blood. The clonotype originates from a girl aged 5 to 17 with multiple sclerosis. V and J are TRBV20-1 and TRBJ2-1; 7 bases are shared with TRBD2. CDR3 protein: CSAPGGLKGVNEQFF. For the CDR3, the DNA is TGCAGTGCCCCGGGAGGACTGAAAGGCGTAAATGAGCAGTTCTTC.